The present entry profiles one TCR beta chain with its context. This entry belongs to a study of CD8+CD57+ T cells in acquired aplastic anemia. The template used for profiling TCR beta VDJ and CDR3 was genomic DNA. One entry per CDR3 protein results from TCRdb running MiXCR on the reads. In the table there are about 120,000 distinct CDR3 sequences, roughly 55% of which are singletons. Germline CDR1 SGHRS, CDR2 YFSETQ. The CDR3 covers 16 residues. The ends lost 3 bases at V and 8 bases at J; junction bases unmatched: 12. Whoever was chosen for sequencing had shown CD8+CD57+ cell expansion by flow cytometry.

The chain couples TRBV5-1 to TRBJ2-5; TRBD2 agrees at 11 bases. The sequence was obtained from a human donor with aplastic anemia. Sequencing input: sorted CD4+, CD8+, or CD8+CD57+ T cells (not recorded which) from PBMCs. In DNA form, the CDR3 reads TGCGCCAGCAGCTCACTAGCGGGAGTGGTAGTAGACACCCAGTACTTC. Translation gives CASSSLAGVVVDTQYF.